These T cell receptor beta chains were read from a single sample in a study of CD8 T cells in ankylosing spondylitis. MiXCR, applied by TCRdb to the 5' RACE reads, yields one record per CDR3 protein. The data hold approximately 250,000 distinct CDR3 sequences, with 8% to 9% observed a single time. Sample: blood, either unsorted or a sorted T cell fraction (not recorded which). The receptor set was obtained from a female donor with ankylosing spondylitis or in good health (not recorded which). The CDR3 runs from the conserved cysteine through the conserved F or W. The D gene is left open where the match is weak. A clone size is listed for some rows: how often the clone was seen (once, few, many), or a class if it is expanded.

d_call,clone_size,j_call,v_call,cdr3_aa,cdr3_nt
.,many,TRBJ2-2,TRBV6-1,CAIQRKSNTGELFF,TGTGCCATTCAGCGGAAATCGAACACCGGGGAGCTGTTTTTT
.,few,TRBJ1-5,TRBV7-2,CASSLGAKGGNQPQHF,TGTGCCAGCAGCCTGGGGGCCAAAGGAGGCAATCAGCCCCAGCATTTT
TRBD1,many,TRBJ2-5,TRBV25-1,CASSEHTGAGETQYF,TGTGCCAGCAGTGAACATACAGGGGCTGGGGAGACCCAGTACTTC
.,.,TRBJ2-5,TRBV7-2,CASSPRDQETQYF,TGTGCCAGCAGCCCCAGGGATCAAGAGACCCAGTACTTC
.,.,TRBJ2-3,TRBV29-1,CSVVFARGGTDTQYF,TGCAGCGTTGTCTTCGCCAGGGGAGGGACAGATACGCAGTATTTT
TRBD2,.,TRBJ2-4,TRBV28,CASSLLAGGHIQYF,TGTGCCAGCAGTTTACTAGCGGGAGGTCACATTCAGTACTTC
.,many,TRBJ1-1,TRBV28,CASRLREGTNTEAFF,TGTGCCAGCAGACTAAGGGAGGGCACGAACACTGAAGCTTTCTTT
TRBD1,many,TRBJ2-7,TRBV9,CASSVTGEYEQYF,TGTGCCAGCAGCGTAACAGGGGAGTACGAGCAGTACTTC
.,.,TRBJ1-1,TRBV7-2,CASSLAWGAGTEAFF,TGTGCCAGCAGCTTAGCGTGGGGGGCTGGAACTGAAGCTTTCTTT
.,.,TRBJ2-7,TRBV28,CASSFFQGYEQYF,TGTGCCAGCAGTTTCTTTCAGGGCTACGAGCAGTACTTC
.,many,TRBJ2-3,TRBV7-9,CASSLREGGTDTQYF,TGTGCCAGCAGCTTGCGGGAAGGGGGCACAGATACGCAGTATTTT
TRBD2,many,TRBJ2-3,TRBV7-6,CASSTGAAGGADTQYF,TGTGCCAGCAGCACCGGGGCAGCGGGAGGGGCAGATACGCAGTATTTT
.,many,TRBJ2-1,TRBV6-2/TRBV6-3,CASSFRGLLHNEQFF,TGTGCCAGCAGTTTTCGAGGTCTCCTTCACAATGAGCAGTTCTTC
TRBD1,few,TRBJ2-3,TRBV12-5,CARGNQGADTQYF,TGTGCTAGGGGGAACCAGGGGGCAGATACGCAGTATTTT
.,many,TRBJ2-3,TRBV28,CASIAWDGREGTDTQYF,TGTGCCAGCATCGCCTGGGACGGGAGAGAGGGCACAGATACGCAGTATTTT
TRBD1,many,TRBJ1-6,TRBV12-3/TRBV12-4,CASSFGTGGSPLHF,TGTGCCAGCAGTTTTGGGACAGGGGGATCACCCCTCCACTTT
.,many,TRBJ1-1,TRBV20-1,CSARQSGWDTEAFF,TGCAGTGCTCGACAGTCCGGGTGGGACACTGAAGCTTTCTTT
TRBD1,few,TRBJ2-5,TRBV5-1,CASSTGLGGETQYF,TGCGCCAGCAGCACGGGCTTAGGGGGCGAGACCCAGTACTTC
.,many,TRBJ1-3,TRBV12-3/TRBV12-4,CASSFSASAGNTIYF,TGTGCCAGCAGTTTTTCGGCGTCCGCTGGAAACACCATATATTTT
.,few,TRBJ1-6,TRBV20-1,CSARARSNNSPLHF,TGCAGTGCTAGAGCTAGAAGCAATAATTCACCCCTCCACTTT
TRBD2,many,TRBJ2-1,TRBV7-2,CASSLVISGSNEQFF,TGTGCCAGCAGCTTAGTGATTAGCGGGAGCAATGAGCAGTTCTTC
TRBD1,many,TRBJ2-2,TRBV20-1,CSAIRQGANLVGGELFF,TGCAGTGCTATCCGACAGGGGGCGAATCTAGTGGGCGGGGAGCTGTTTTTT
.,many,TRBJ2-7,TRBV7-2,CASSFSGLYEQYF,TGTGCCAGCAGCTTCAGCGGCCTCTACGAGCAGTACTTC
.,many,TRBJ1-1,TRBV7-2,CASSLAGRGEAFF,TGTGCCAGCAGCTTAGCGGGGAGGGGGGAAGCTTTCTTT
.,many,TRBJ1-1,TRBV29-1,CSVVRGGTEAFF,TGCAGCGTTGTCAGGGGAGGCACTGAAGCTTTCTTT
.,many,TRBJ2-2,TRBV30,CAWSSYTGELFF,TGTGCCTGGTCTAGTTACACCGGGGAGCTGTTTTTT
.,few,TRBJ2-7,TRBV19,CASSSGQIYEQYF,TGTGCCAGTAGCTCGGGACAAATCTACGAGCAGTACTTC
.,.,TRBJ1-1,TRBV6-5,CASTLGHSTEAFF,TGTGCCAGCACCCTAGGGCACAGCACTGAAGCTTTCTTT
.,many,TRBJ2-1,TRBV5-5,CASSLAAEPYNEQFF,TGTGCCAGCAGCTTGGCAGCGGAACCTTACAATGAGCAGTTCTTC